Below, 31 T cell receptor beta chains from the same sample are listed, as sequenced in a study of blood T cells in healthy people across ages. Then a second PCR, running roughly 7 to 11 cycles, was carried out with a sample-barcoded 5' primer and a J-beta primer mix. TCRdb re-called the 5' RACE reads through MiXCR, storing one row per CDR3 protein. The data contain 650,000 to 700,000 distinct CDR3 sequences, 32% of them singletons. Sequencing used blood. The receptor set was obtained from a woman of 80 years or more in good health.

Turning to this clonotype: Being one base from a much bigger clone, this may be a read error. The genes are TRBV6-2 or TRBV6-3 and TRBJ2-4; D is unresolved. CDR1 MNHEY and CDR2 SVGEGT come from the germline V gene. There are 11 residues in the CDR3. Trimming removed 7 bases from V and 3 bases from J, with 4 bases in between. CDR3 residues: CASTVKNIQYF. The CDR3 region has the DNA TGTGCCAGCACGGTCAAAAACATTCAGTACTTC.

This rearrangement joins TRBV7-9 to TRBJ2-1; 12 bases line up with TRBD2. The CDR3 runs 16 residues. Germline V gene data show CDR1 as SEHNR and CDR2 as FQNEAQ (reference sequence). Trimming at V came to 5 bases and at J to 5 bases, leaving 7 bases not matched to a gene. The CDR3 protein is CASSLPLAGGDNEQFF. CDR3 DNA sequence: TGTGCCAGCAGCCTCCCCCTAGCGGGAGGGGACAATGAGCAGTTCTTC. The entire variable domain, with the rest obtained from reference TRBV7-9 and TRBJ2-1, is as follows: DTGVSQNPRHKITKRGQNVTFRCDPISEHNRLYWYRQTLGQGPEFLTYFQNEAQLEKSRLLSDRFSAERPKGSFSTLEIQRTEQGDSAMYLCASSLPLAGGDNEQFFGPGTRLTVL.

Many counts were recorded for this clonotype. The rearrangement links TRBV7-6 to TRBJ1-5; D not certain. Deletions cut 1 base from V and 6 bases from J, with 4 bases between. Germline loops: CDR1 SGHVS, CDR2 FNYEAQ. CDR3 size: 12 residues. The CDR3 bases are TGTGCCAGCAGCTTAGTGGGTCAGCCCCAGCATTTT. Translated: CASSLVGQPQHF.

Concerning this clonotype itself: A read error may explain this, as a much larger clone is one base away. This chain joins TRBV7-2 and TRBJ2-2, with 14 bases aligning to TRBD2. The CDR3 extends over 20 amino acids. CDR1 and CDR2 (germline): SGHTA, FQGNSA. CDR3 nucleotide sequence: TGTGCCAGCAGCTTAGTGTTCGTTGGACTAGCGGGGGGAGATACCGGGGAGCGGTTTTTT. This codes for CASSLVFVGLAGGDTGERFF.

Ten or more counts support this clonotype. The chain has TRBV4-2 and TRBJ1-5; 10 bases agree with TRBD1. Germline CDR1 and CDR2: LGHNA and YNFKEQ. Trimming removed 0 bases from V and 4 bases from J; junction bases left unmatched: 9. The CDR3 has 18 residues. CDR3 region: CASSQDSGGTGANQPQHF. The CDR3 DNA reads TGTGCCAGCAGCCAAGATTCCGGTGGGACAGGGGCTAATCAGCCCCAGCATTTT.

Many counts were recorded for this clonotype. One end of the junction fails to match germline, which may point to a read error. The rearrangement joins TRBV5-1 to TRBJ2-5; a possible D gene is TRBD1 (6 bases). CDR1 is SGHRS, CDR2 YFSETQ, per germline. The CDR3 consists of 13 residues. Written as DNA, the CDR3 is TGCACCAGCAGCACGGACAGCCTCGGGACCCAGTACTTC. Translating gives CTSSTDSLGTQYF.

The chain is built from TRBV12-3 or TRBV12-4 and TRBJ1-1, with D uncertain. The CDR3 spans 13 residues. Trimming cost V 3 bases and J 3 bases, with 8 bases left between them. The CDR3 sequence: CASSFTADTEAFF. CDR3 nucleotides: TGTGCCAGCAGTTTCACGGCTGACACTGAAGCTTTCTTT.

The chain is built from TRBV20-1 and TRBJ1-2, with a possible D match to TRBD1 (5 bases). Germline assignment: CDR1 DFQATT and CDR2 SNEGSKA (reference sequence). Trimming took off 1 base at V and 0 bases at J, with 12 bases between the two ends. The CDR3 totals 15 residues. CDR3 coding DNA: TGCAGTGCTAGAGTCCCGGACAATTCTAACTATGGCTACACCTTC. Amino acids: CSARVPDNSNYGYTF.

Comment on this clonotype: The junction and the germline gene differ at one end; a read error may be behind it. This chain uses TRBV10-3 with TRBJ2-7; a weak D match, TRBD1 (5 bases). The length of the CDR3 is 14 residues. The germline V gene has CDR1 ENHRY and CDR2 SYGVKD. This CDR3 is CAVSGDSNSYEQYF. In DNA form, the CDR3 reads TGTGCCGTCAGTGGAGACAGCAACTCCTACGAGCAGTACTTC.

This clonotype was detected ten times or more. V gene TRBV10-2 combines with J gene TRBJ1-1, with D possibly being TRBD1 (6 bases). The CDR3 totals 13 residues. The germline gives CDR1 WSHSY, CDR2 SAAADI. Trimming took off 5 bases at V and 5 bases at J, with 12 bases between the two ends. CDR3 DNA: TGCGCCAGCAGTACAGGGTCTTGGACTGAAGCTTTCTTT. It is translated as CASSTGSWTEAFF.

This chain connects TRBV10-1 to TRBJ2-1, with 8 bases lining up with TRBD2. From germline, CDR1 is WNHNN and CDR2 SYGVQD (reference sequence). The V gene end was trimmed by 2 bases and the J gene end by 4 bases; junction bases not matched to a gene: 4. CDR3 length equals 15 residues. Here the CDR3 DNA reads TGCGCCAGCAGTGAGACTAGCGGAGAGTACAATGAGCAGTTCTTC. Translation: CASSETSGEYNEQFF.

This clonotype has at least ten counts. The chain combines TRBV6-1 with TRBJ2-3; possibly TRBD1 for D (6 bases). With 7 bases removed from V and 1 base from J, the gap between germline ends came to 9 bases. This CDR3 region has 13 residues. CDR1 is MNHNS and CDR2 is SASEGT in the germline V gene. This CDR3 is CASTRTGTDTQYF. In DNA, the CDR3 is TGTGCCAGCACAAGGACAGGCACAGATACGCAGTATTTT.

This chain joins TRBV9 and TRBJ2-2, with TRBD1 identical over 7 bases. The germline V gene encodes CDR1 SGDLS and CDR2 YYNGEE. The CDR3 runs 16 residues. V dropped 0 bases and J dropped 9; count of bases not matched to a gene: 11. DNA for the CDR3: TGTGCCAGCAGCGTAGTAACAGGGGCCACCCTCTGGGAGCTGTTTTTT. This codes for CASSVVTGATLWELFF.

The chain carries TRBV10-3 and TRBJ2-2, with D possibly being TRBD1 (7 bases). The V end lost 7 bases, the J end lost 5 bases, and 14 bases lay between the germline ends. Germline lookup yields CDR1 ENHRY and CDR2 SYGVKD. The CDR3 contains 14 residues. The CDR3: CAIKAGQLTGELFF. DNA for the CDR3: TGTGCCATCAAGGCGGGACAGTTAACCGGGGAGCTGTTTTTT.

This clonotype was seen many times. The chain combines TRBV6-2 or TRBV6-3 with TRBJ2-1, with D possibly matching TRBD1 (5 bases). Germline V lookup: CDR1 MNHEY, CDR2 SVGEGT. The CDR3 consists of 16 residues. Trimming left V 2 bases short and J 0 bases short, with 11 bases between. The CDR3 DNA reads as TGTGCCAGCAGTTACCCACAGGTTTCCTCCTACAATGAGCAGTTCTTC. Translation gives CASSYPQVSSYNEQFF.

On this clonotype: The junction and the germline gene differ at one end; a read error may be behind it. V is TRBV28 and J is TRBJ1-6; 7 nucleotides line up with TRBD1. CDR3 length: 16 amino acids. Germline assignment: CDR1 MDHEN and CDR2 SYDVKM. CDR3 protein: CARSLGQGEMDSPLHF. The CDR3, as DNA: TGTGCCCGCAGTTTAGGGCAGGGGGAAATGGATTCACCCCTCCACTTT.

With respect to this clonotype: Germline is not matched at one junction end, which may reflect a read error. The CDR3 DNA is TGCAGTGCTCCCCTGGGCGCAGATGCGCAGTATTTT. This sequence encodes CSAPLGADAQYF. The chain combines TRBV20-1 with TRBJ2-3, with D unclear. The CDR3 covers 12 residues. Germline V CDR1 and CDR2: DFQATT, SNEGSKA (reference sequence).

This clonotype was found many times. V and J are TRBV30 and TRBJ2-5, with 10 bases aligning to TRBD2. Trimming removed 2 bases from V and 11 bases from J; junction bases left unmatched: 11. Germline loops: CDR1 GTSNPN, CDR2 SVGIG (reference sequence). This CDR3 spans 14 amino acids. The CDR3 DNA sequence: TGTGCCTGGAGTAGGGTAGCGGGGGGTTTTGGGCAGTACTTC. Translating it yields CAWSRVAGGFGQYF.

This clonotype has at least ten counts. The CDR3 DNA is TGTGCCAGCAGCTTAGCGGCCTCCGGGACTTCACAGTTCTTC. This codes for CASSLAASGTSQFF. The chain combines TRBV7-9 with TRBJ2-1; weak D call: TRBD2 (6 bases). There are 14 residues in the CDR3. V was cut by 0 bases and J by 13 bases, with 16 bases left in between. The germline V gene encodes CDR1 SEHNR and CDR2 FQNEAQ (reference sequence).

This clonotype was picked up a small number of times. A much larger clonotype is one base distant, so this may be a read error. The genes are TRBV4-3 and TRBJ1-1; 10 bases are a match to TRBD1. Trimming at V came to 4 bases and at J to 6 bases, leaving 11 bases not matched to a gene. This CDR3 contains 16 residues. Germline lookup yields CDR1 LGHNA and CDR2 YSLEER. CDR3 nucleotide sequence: TGCGCCAGCAGCCCGGGACAGGGGATGTTGGACGCTGAAGCTTTCTTT. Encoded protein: CASSPGQGMLDAEAFF.

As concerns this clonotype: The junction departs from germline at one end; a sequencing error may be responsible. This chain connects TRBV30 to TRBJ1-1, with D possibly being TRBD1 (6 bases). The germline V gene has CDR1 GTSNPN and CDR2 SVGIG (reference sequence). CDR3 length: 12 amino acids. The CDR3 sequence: CAGSETGPKAFF. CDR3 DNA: TGTGCCGGGAGTGAAACAGGGCCGAAAGCTTTCTTT.

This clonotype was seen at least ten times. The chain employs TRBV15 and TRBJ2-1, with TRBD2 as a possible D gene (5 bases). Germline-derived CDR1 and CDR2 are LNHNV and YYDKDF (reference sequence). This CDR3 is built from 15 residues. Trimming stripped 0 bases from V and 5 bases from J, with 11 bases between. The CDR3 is CATSRDWRVNNEQFF. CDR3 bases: TGTGCCACCAGCAGAGATTGGCGGGTCAACAATGAGCAGTTCTTC. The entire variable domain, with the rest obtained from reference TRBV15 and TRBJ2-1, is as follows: DAMVIQNPRYQVTQFGKPVTLSCSQTLNHNVMYWYQQKSSQAPKLLFHYYDKDFNNEADTPDNFQSRRPNTSFCFLDIRSPGLGDTAMYLCATSRDWRVNNEQFFGPGTRLTVL.

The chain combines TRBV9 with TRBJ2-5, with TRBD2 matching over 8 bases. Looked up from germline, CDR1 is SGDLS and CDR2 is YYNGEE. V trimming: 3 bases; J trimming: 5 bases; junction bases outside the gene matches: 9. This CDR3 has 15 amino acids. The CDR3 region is CASSARAGVRETQYF. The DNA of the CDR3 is TGTGCCAGCAGCGCTCGAGCGGGGGTCCGGGAGACCCAGTACTTC.

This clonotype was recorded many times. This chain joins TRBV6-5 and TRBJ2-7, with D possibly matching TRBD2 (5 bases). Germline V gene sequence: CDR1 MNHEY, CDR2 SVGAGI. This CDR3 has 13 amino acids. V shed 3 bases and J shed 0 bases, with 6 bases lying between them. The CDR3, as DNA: TGTGCCAGCAGTTATCGGGGCTCCTACGAGCAGTACTTC. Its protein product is CASSYRGSYEQYF.

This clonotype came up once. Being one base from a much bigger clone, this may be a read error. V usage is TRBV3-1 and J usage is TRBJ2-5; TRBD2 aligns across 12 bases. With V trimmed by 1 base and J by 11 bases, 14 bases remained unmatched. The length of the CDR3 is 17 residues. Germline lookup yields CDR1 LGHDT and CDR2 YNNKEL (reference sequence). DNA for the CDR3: TGTGCCAGCAGCCAAGTTATACTAGCGGGGGGAAACAATGAGCAGTACTTC. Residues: CASSQVILAGGNNEQYF.

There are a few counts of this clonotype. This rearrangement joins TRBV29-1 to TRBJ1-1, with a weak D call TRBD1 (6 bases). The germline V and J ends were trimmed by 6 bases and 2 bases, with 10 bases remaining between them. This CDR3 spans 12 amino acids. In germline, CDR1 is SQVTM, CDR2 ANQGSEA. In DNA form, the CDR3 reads TGCAGCGTGGGGGGCCCCAACACTGAAGCTTTCTTT. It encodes CSVGGPNTEAFF.

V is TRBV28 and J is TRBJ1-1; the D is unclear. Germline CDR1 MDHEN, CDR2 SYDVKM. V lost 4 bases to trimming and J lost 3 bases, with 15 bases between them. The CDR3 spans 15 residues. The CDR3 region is CASSSRSFGYTEAFF. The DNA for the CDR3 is TGTGCCAGCAGTTCACGTTCTTTTGGGTACACTGAAGCTTTCTTT.

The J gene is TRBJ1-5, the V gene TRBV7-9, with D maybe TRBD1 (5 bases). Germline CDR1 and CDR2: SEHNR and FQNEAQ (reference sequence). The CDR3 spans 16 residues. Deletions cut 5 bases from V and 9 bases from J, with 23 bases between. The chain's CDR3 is CASSPRGGSNPLPQHF. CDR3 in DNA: TGTGCCAGCAGCCCCCGGGGGGGTAGCAATCCTTTGCCCCAGCATTTT.

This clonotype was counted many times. CDR3 in DNA: TGTGCCAGCAGGCCCACCGGGACCTCCTACGAGCAGTACTTC. Translation gives CASRPTGTSYEQYF. This chain uses TRBV12-3 or TRBV12-4 with TRBJ2-7; D is perhaps TRBD1 or TRBD2 (5 bases each). This CDR3 comprises 14 residues. Trimming stripped 6 bases from V and 0 bases from J, with 12 bases between.

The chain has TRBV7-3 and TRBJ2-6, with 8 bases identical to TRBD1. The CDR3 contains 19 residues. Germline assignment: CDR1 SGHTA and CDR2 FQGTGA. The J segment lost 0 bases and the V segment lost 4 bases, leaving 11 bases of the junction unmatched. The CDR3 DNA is TGTGCCAGCAGCTCCGGCAGGGGACAGGTGCTCTCTGGGGCCAACGTCCTGACTTTC. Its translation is CASSSGRGQVLSGANVLTF. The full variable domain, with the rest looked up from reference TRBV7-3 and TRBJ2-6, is GAGVSQTPSNKVTEKGKYVELRCDPISGHTALYWYRQSLGQGPEFLIYFQGTGAADDSGLPNDRFFAVRPEGSVSTLKIQRTERGDSAVYLCASSSGRGQVLSGANVLTFGAGSRLTVL.

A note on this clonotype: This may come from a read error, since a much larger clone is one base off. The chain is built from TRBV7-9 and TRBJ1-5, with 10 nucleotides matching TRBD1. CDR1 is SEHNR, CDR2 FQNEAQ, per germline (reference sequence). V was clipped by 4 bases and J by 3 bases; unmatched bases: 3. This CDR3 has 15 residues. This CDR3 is CASSWTGGNNQPQHF. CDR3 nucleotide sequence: TGTGCCAGCAGCTGGACAGGGGGTAACAATCAGCCCCAGCATTTT. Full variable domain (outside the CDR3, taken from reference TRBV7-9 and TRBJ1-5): DTGVSQNPRHKITKRGQNVTFRCDPISEHNRLYWYRQTLGQGPEFLTYFQNEAQLEKSRLLSDRFSAERPKGSFSTLEIQRTEQGDSAMYLCASSWTGGNNQPQHFGDGTRLSIL.